The entry that follows covers one TCR beta chain sequence. This entry is derived from a study of T-cell reconstitution after alpha-beta-depleted transplantation in children. Unique molecular identifiers featured in how the TCRbeta library was prepared. TCRdb ran MiXCR on the PCR reads and lists one entry per CDR3 protein. The table includes about 500,000 distinct CDR3 sequences, 32% detected once. Germline lookup yields CDR1 SGDLS and CDR2 YYNGEE. The CDR3 covers 11 residues. Trimming left V 4 bases short and J 8 bases short, with 7 bases between. The sample was PBMCs from the stem cell graft donor, taken from the stem cell graft. The chain employs TRBV9 and TRBJ2-1, with unresolved D. The source of this sequence is a human donor who donated a stem cell graft to a child with aplastic anemia. CDR3: CASSTTYEQFF. The DNA for the CDR3 is TGTGCCAGCAGCACCACCTATGAGCAGTTCTTC.